The T cell receptor beta chain described here comes from a study of CD8 T cells in Susac syndrome. The RNA, about 0.5 to 1 ug, was put through reverse transcription using random hexamers. TCRdb reprocessed the immunoSEQ multiplex PCR reads with MiXCR, giving one entry per CDR3 protein. The data hold some 150,000 distinct CDR3 sequences, with roughly 94% observed a single time. The V gene lost 8 bases and the J gene lost 11 bases, with 15 bases spanning the gap. CDR3 length: 11 amino acids. Germline V gives CDR1 GTSNPN, CDR2 SVGIG (reference sequence). The origin of this receptor is a human donor with multiple sclerosis. This chain joins TRBV30 and TRBJ1-4; D ambiguous. The sequenced sample consisted of CD8+ T cells from PBMCs. The CDR3 DNA reads as TGTGCCAGGACTACTTCGGGGAAACTGTTTTTT. It encodes CARTTSGKLFF.